These 10 T cell receptor beta chains originate from one sample sequenced in a study of technical replicates of blood from several donors. Profiled with immunoSEQ multiplex PCR; TCRdb holds only in-frame clones, not every one. Here the sample spans approximately 74,000 clones, 80% to 90% being singletons. Sequencing input: PBMCs. All receptors come from a human donor in good health. Some clones in this sample may be carry-over from other donors' samples.

The genes are TRBV27 and TRBJ2-2, with 7 bases identical to TRBD1. Germline loops: CDR1 MNHEY, CDR2 SMNVEV (reference sequence). The V segment lost 2 bases and the J segment 1 base; nucleotides outside the gene matches: 4. This CDR3 comprises 16 residues. The CDR3, as DNA: TGTGCCAGCAGTTTACCCCACAGGGGGAACACCGGGGAGCTGTTTTTT. It specifies CASSLPHRGNTGELFF.

V usage is TRBV27 and J usage is TRBJ2-3, with 10 bases fitting TRBD2. The CDR3 has 17 amino acids. Germline V gene lookup returns CDR1 MNHEY and CDR2 SMNVEV (reference sequence). V was pared by 5 bases and J by 5 bases, with 13 bases of the junction left unmatched. The CDR3 DNA reads as TGTGCCAGCAGTCCACTTCTAACTAGCGGGAAAGGAGATACGCAGTATTTT. Its translation: CASSPLLTSGKGDTQYF.

By its share, this clone is medium-sized. The chain joins TRBV19 to TRBJ1-1; D unresolved. Germline-derived CDR1 and CDR2 are LNHDA and SQIVND (reference sequence). The V gene lost 1 base and the J gene lost 4 bases, with 7 bases spanning the gap. This CDR3 is 13 amino acids long. Here the CDR3 DNA reads TGTGCCAGTAGTATAGGGGGAGGCACTGAAGCTTTCTTT. Translating gives CASSIGGGTEAFF.

The rearrangement joins TRBV6-5 to TRBJ2-7; 8 positions match TRBD2. Trimming cost V 2 bases and J 4 bases; bases outside gene matches: 7. The germline V gene has CDR1 MNHEY and CDR2 SVGAGI. CDR3 length equals 15 residues. The CDR3, as DNA: TGTGCCAGCAGTTACCGGTCGGGGGGGGGATACGAGCAGTACTTC. Translated: CASSYRSGGGYEQYF.

This chain uses TRBV7-9 with TRBJ2-7; tentative D call: TRBD2 (6 bases). Germline V gene sequence: CDR1 SEHNR, CDR2 FQNEAQ (reference sequence). The CDR3 has 17 amino acids. With 3 bases removed from V and 4 bases from J, the gap between germline ends came to 22 bases. The CDR3 sequence: CASSFGAGSEGRYEQYF. The CDR3 DNA follows: TGTGCCAGCAGCTTCGGTGCGGGAAGCGAAGGCCGTTACGAGCAGTACTTC.

The chain couples TRBV7-8 to TRBJ2-7; 13 positions match TRBD2. CDR1 is SGHVS and CDR2 is FQNEAQ in the germline V gene. This CDR3 has 17 residues. V lost 1 base, J lost 2 bases, and 5 bases stayed unmatched. The CDR3 protein is CASSLGGTSGIPYEQYF. The CDR3 DNA follows: TGTGCCAGCAGCTTAGGGGGGACTAGCGGGATTCCCTACGAGCAGTACTTC.

This clone appeared a single time. The rearrangement links TRBV7-9 to TRBJ1-5; unclear D gene. The germline gives CDR1 SEHNR, CDR2 FQNEAQ (reference sequence). Trimming removed 1 base at V and 10 bases at J, with 11 bases between. The CDR3 loop spans 13 amino acids. The CDR3 DNA is TGTGCCAGCAGCTTAGTCGGGGTTAAACCCCAGCATTTT. Its translation is CASSLVGVKPQHF.

V is TRBV20-1 and J is TRBJ2-5; D gene uncertain. This CDR3 region has 10 residues. Trimming took 8 bases from V and 5 from J, leaving 9 bases between them. Germline values: CDR1 DFQATT, CDR2 SNEGSKA (reference sequence). CDR3 in DNA: TGCAGTCCGGCCGGGGAGACCCAGTACTTC. Translating gives CSPAGETQYF.

Here the CDR3 reads CASSLGADRYEQYF. DNA for the CDR3: TGTGCCAGCAGCTTAGGGGCAGACCGATACGAGCAGTACTTC. This chain links TRBV11-2 with TRBJ2-7; D gene unclear. This CDR3 spans 14 amino acids. V shed 1 base and J shed 4 bases, with 11 bases lying between them. Germline V gives CDR1 SGHAT, CDR2 FQNNGV.

The V and J genes are TRBV6-1 and TRBJ1-2; 7 bases line up with TRBD1. The germline CDR1 and CDR2 sequences are MNHNS and SASEGT. After removal of 6 bases from V and 1 base from J, the junction contained 2 bases not matched to a gene. The CDR3 covers 13 residues. CDR3 DNA: TGTGCCAGCAGATGGGACAGTAACTATGGCTACACCTTC. Translated: CASRWDSNYGYTF.